This TCR beta chain derives from a study of OX40 agonist ivuxolimab in advanced cancers. General study results and limits: Expanded clones were, on average, more numerous in CD8+ T cells than in CD4+.

The assay was immunoSEQ multiplex PCR, and TCRdb's table has in-frame clones only and misses some. Here the sample spans about 79,000 clones, roughly four fifths being singletons. Details on this clone: No antigen is known for it.

Blood sampling was done at baseline, cycle 4 day 1, and cycle 7 day 1. Germline V gene lookup returns CDR1 MNHEY and CDR2 SVGAGI. With 6 bases clipped from V and 7 bases from J, the junction kept 8 bases outside the gene matches. This CDR3 contains 13 residues. The sequencing here drew on CD4+ or CD8+ T cells sorted from blood, taken in a trial of the OX40 agonist ivuxolimab. This rearrangement joins TRBV6-5 to TRBJ2-5, with 7 bases aligning to TRBD1. The TCR originated in an adult with an advanced solid tumor such as melanoma, head and neck, liver or kidney cancer. The CDR3 is CASRTGASGTQYF. Written as DNA, the CDR3 is TGTGCCAGCAGAACAGGGGCCTCGGGGACCCAGTACTTC.